These T cell receptor beta chains were read from a single sample in a study of blood T cell repertoires in COVID-19. Here immunoSEQ multiplex PCR was the method, and the copy in TCRdb shows in-frame clones only, minus some. The table has roughly 120,000 clones, around 83% seen once. The specimen was peripheral blood. These receptors were taken from a man between 40 and 49 years old with acute or convalescent COVID-19. CDR3s leave out the opening cysteine and the closing phenylalanine or tryptophan. Clone sizes are given selectively: once, few, many, or a class where the clone is expanded.

clone_size	v_call	j_call	cdr3_aa
NA	TRBV6-5	TRBJ2-5	ASSYHGGLLQETQY
NA	TRBV2	TRBJ2-1	ASSDRTGAYNEQF
NA	TRBV5-4	TRBJ2-4	ASSEGLGNIQY
NA	TRBV4-2	TRBJ2-3	ASSQGFRRQVHADTQY
NA	TRBV28	TRBJ1-4	ASSPPLGEGEKLF
few	TRBV4-1	TRBJ2-5	ASSQVSGGGFQETQY
NA	TRBV6-5	TRBJ1-4	ASSIRGQGTEKLF
NA	TRBV6-5	TRBJ1-6	ASSYFGQRRSPLH
NA	TRBV28	TRBJ2-7	ASRESGRITYEQY
NA	TRBV5-1	TRBJ2-7	ASSLGPSGTSSYEQY
NA	TRBV11-2	TRBJ2-5	ASSSSSGEVGETQY
NA	TRBV2	TRBJ2-7	ASSRDRGTYEQY
NA	TRBV7-2	TRBJ2-2	ASSTRPGTSGGFTGELF
once	TRBV12-3/TRBV12-4	TRBJ2-3	ASSVRGTTQGY
NA	TRBV7-9	TRBJ2-7	ASSLVSSGEYEQY
NA	TRBV7-9	TRBJ1-2	ASLRVGKLNYGYT
NA	TRBV27	TRBJ1-2	ASSWAGDLNYGYT
few	TRBV9	TRBJ2-7	ASSVGIGYEQY
NA	TRBV4-3	TRBJ1-1	ASSQQRGEGLF
NA	TRBV5-1	TRBJ2-5	ASSLLRQETQY
once	TRBV5-6	TRBJ2-2	ASSPGGANTGELF
NA	TRBV28	TRBJ2-1	ASSLLPAGGLDEQF
NA	TRBV28	TRBJ2-1	ASSGAGGRSEQF
once	TRBV12-3/TRBV12-4	TRBJ1-2	ASSFRGNYGYT
few	TRBV19	TRBJ2-3	ASSPRGGTPNTQY
NA	TRBV25-1	TRBJ2-1	ASSDGGNEQF
NA	TRBV7-9	TRBJ2-3	ASSLGTSGARTDTQY
NA	TRBV15	TRBJ2-7	ATSRVLLGLAGISEQY
NA	TRBV7-9	TRBJ1-4	ASSSAGRQGRWANEKLF
NA	TRBV5-5	TRBJ2-1	ASSLVARSSYNEQF
once	TRBV28	TRBJ2-7	ASSSLGTGRGEQY
NA	TRBV29-1	TRBJ2-1	SVGGDRAFYNEQF
few	TRBV5-3	TRBJ1-5	ARRWTADMSNQPQH
NA	TRBV5-5	TRBJ1-3	ASSTGQGDGNTIY
NA	TRBV3-1/TRBV3-2	TRBJ2-7	ASSQGGSEQY
NA	TRBV27	TRBJ1-1	ASSWGRGNTEAF
NA	TRBV27	TRBJ2-4	ASSPWGQSNIQY
NA	TRBV2	TRBJ2-5	AYFVREGGETQY
NA	TRBV10-3	TRBJ2-1	AIRTSSYNEQF
NA	TRBV6-4	TRBJ2-7	ASSLEPGSYEQY
NA	TRBV11-2	TRBJ2-1	ASSSPGLAGVNEQF
NA	TRBV28	TRBJ2-1	ASSPISSYNEQF
few	TRBV7-2	TRBJ2-6	ASSPRTGWVNVLT
once	TRBV6-5	TRBJ2-1	ASSYSDRVPSNEQF
NA	TRBV6-4	TRBJ2-2	ASSDLTGELF
few	TRBV2	TRBJ2-7	ASTRDRGLNEQY
once	TRBV7-2	TRBJ1-3	ASALGGGRSGNTIY
NA	TRBV25-1	TRBJ2-2	ASSALAGPQGTGELF
NA	TRBV7-2	TRBJ2-1	ASSLVIAAYNEQF
NA	TRBV2	TRBJ2-1	ASVSGMSSYNEQF
once	TRBV10-3	TRBJ2-7	AISAGQGTDEQY
NA	TRBV18	TRBJ2-2	ASSQFGQNTGELF
NA	TRBV6-6	TRBJ2-5	ASSYPGTGRETQY
NA	TRBV4-1	TRBJ1-4	ASSHGQNEKLF
NA	TRBV19	TRBJ2-1	ASSIDLEGANEQF
NA	TRBV6-5	TRBJ2-7	ASADPGLEAHEQY
NA	TRBV18	TRBJ2-7	ASSPSGTGSYEQY